This TCR beta chain was captured in a study of early T cells in non-severe SARS-CoV-2 infection. On the study more broadly: Whole-blood bulk RNA, unsorted, was sequenced, and chains were unpaired.

The protocol attached unique molecular identifiers to individual cDNA molecules. TCRdb reanalysed the 5' RACE reads using MiXCR and keeps one entry per CDR3 protein. The data show around 64,000 distinct CDR3 sequences, approximately 12% seen once. Germline CDR1 is SGHVS and CDR2 is FNYEAQ. CDR3 length equals 15 residues. V was cut by 5 bases and J by 0 bases, with 13 bases left in between. This clonotype was observed at least ten times. Its matching antigen is unknown. Study results and caveats: Private and CD4 specificities were missed by VDJdb matching, skewed to anti-spike CD8.

This receptor was identified in an adult who was a healthcare worker with PCR-confirmed SARS-CoV-2 infection or an uninfected control (not recorded which). Material: whole blood. The V gene is TRBV7-6, the J gene TRBJ1-2, with D unresolved. The DNA for the CDR3 is TGTGCCAGCAGCCCAGGCGGAGGAGCTAACTATGGCTACACCTTC. It encodes CASSPGGGANYGYTF.